This T cell receptor (beta chain) originates from a study of graft-versus-host responses after intestinal transplantation. Germline-derived CDR1 and CDR2 are MNHNS and SASEGT. The CDR3 totals 14 residues. The trim removed 7 bases at V and 6 bases at J, leaving 2 bases unmatched. This clone was recorded a few times. Measured with immunoSEQ multiplex PCR; TCRdb has only the in-frame clones, and not every one. The repertoire holds about 15,000 clones, with 30% to 35% as singletons. V usage is TRBV6-1 and J usage is TRBJ2-2; 13 nucleotides line up with TRBD2. Specimen: alloreactive CD4+ T cells from a mixed lymphocyte reaction culture, collected before intestinal transplant. Regarding subset: CFSE-low proliferating T cells sorted from roughly six-day pre-transplant mixed lymphocyte reaction (GvH or HvG direction). The receptor comes from a human patient who received an intestinal transplant. The CDR3 reads CASKLAGGPGELFF. DNA of the CDR3: TGTGCCAGCAAACTAGCGGGGGGGCCCGGGGAGCTGTTTTTT.